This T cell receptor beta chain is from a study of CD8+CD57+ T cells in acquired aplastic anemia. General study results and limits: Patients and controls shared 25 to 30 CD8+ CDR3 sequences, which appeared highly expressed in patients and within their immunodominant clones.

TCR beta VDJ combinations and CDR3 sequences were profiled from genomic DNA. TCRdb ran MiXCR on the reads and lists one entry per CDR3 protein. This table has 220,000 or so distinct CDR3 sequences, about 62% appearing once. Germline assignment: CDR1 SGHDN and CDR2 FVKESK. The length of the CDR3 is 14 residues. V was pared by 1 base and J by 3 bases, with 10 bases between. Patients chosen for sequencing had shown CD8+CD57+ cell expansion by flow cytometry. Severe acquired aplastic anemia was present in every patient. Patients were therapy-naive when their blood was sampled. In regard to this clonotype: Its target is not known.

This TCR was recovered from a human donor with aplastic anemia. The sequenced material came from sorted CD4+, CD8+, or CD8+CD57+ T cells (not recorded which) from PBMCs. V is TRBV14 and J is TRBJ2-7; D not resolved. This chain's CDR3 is CASSQGRASYEQYF. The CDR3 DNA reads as TGTGCCAGCAGCCAAGGCCGGGCAAGCTACGAGCAGTACTTC. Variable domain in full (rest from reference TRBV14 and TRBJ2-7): EAGVTQFPSHSVIEKGQTVTLRCDPISGHDNLYWYRRVMGKEIKFLLHFVKESKQDESGMPNNRFLAERTGGTYSTLKVQPAELEDSGVYFCASSQGRASYEQYFGPGTRLTVT.